A selection of T cell receptor beta chains follows, all from one sample in a study of T cell responses to AZD1222 COVID-19 vaccine. This table comes from immunoSEQ multiplex PCR, and its TCRdb copy is limited to in-frame clones, with some not included. The table records under 150,000 clones, around 93% of them present only once. The specimen comprised peripheral blood, sampled on day 0 of AZD1222 vaccination. These receptors all stem from an adult in good health. Both conserved end residues are part of each CDR3. The D gene is left open where the match is weak. Clone size is shown for a subset of rows, as once, few, many or a class of expanded clone.

V gene	clone size	D gene	J gene	CDR3 DNA	CDR3 protein
TRBV11-2	-	TRBD1	TRBJ1-2	TGTGCCAGCAGCTCCTACGGGACAGGGGACGACTATGGCTACACCTTC	CASSSYGTGDDYGYTF
TRBV28	-	-	TRBJ2-7	TGTGCCAGCAGTTTAGGCTACGAGCAGTACTTC	CASSLGYEQYF
TRBV6-4	-	-	TRBJ1-1	TGTGCCAGCAGTGCGAAGATGAACACTGAAGCTTTCTTT	CASSAKMNTEAFF
TRBV30	-	-	TRBJ2-7	TGTGCCTGGAGTCGGTCGCGAGACTCCTACGAGCAGTACTTC	CAWSRSRDSYEQYF
TRBV19	-	-	TRBJ2-7	TGTGCCAGTAGTATAGGTTACTCGGAGCAGTACTTC	CASSIGYSEQYF
TRBV10-3	-	-	TRBJ1-4	TGTGCCATCAGTGTAACAGGGTTGGAGGAAAAACTGTTTTTT	CAISVTGLEEKLFF
TRBV27	-	-	TRBJ2-5	TGTGCCAGCAGTTTCGCCGGACAAGAGACCCAGTACTTC	CASSFAGQETQYF
TRBV14	-	-	TRBJ2-7	TGTGCCAGCAGAAGCGCTGTTTGGAGGGCCTACGAGCAGTACTTC	CASRSAVWRAYEQYF
TRBV5-6	-	TRBD1	TRBJ2-5	TGTGCCAGCAGCCCCCGGGACAGGGGAGAGACCCAGTACTTC	CASSPRDRGETQYF
TRBV29-1	-	TRBD1	TRBJ1-3	TGCAGCGTTGTCACCCGGGACAGCTCTGGAAACACCATATATTTT	CSVVTRDSSGNTIYF
TRBV9	few	-	TRBJ1-5	TGTGCCAGCAGCGTATCTGGGGCGGATCAGCCCCAGCATTTT	CASSVSGADQPQHF
TRBV29-1	-	-	TRBJ2-5	TGCAGCGCGGGGGAGACCCAGTACTTC	CSAGETQYF
TRBV7-9	-	TRBD1	TRBJ2-2	TGTGCCAGCAGCTCCAGGGGGTCCGGGGAGCTGTTTTTT	CASSSRGSGELFF
TRBV12-5	-	-	TRBJ2-1	TGTGCTAGTGGTTTGCCCAATAGGGATGAGCAGTTCTTC	CASGLPNRDEQFF
TRBV5-1	-	-	TRBJ2-3	TGCGCCAGCAGCTCCTCGACTAGAGGAGATACGCAGTATTTT	CASSSSTRGDTQYF
TRBV23-1	-	-	TRBJ1-1	TGCGCCAGCAGTCAATCGCACGTCCGAGGACAGCTTGAAGCTTTCTTT	CASSQSHVRGQLEAFF
TRBV6-1	-	TRBD2	TRBJ2-3	TGTGCCAGCAGTGTCGTTAGCGGGAGGGGCACAGATACGCAGTATTTT	CASSVVSGRGTDTQYF
TRBV7-2	-	TRBD1	TRBJ2-5	TGTGCCAGCAGCTCGGGACAGATAAAAGAGACCCAGTACTTC	CASSSGQIKETQYF
TRBV5-1	-	-	TRBJ2-5	TGCGCCAGCAGCTTGCGGCCCGGGACAATTATCGGAGAGACCCAGTACTTC	CASSLRPGTIIGETQYF
TRBV18	-	-	TRBJ1-2	TGTGCCAGCTCACCAGGGACGCCGAGCTCCTATGGCTACACCTTC	CASSPGTPSSYGYTF
TRBV6-2/TRBV6-3	-	-	TRBJ2-7	TGTGCCAGCAGTTCCATTGGACTTTCCCGCTCCTACGAGCAGTACTTC	CASSSIGLSRSYEQYF
TRBV7-5	once	-	TRBJ2-4	TGTGTCAGAAGCCCCCTCCGGGGGGTAGCGGGAGGACCCAAAAACATTCAGTACTTC	CVRSPLRGVAGGPKNIQYF
TRBV5-5	once	-	TRBJ1-5	TGTGCCAGCAGCTTGGCGGGGGCAAGTCAGCCCCAGCATTTT	CASSLAGASQPQHF
TRBV5-4	-	TRBD1	TRBJ1-2	TGTGCCAGCAGTTTGTCAGGGGGCAGTGGCTACACCTTC	CASSLSGGSGYTF
TRBV29-1	-	-	TRBJ1-1	TGCAGCGTTGTCCCCGGGGACACTGAAGCTTTCTTT	CSVVPGDTEAFF
TRBV6-5	few	TRBD1	TRBJ2-7	TGTGCCAGCAGTTACACAGGGGGACAAAAGGAGCAGTACTTC	CASSYTGGQKEQYF
TRBV7-2	-	-	TRBJ1-5	TGTGCCAGCAGCTTTAATAACCAGGGCGATCAGCCCCAGCATTTT	CASSFNNQGDQPQHF
TRBV7-2	once	-	TRBJ2-7	TGTGCCAGCAGCTTAGCGCTGGGCGGATACTCCTACGAGCAGTACTTC	CASSLALGGYSYEQYF
TRBV12-3/TRBV12-4	-	TRBD1	TRBJ1-3	TGTGCCAGCAGTACAGGGGCTGGAAACACCATATATTTT	CASSTGAGNTIYF